This T cell receptor (beta chain) was recovered during a study of T cell responses to AZD1222 COVID-19 vaccine (dated by TCRdb to the early 2020s). Some background on the complete study: TCR sequencing was performed for 230 to 250 trial participants, of whom approximately 200 were given two doses of AZD1222 and roughly 25 were given two doses of MenACWY control vaccine. Trial participants were enrolled into age subgroups of 18-55, 56-69 and 70-plus years, which contained around 140, 26 and 57 TCR-sequenced participants, respectively.

This sample's time point label indicates: about 28 days (+/-7) after the second vaccine dose. AZD1222 recipients given second doses at about 4 weeks or at about 12 weeks were pooled, since spike-specific TCR depth and breadth were not found to differ between the two schedules. Vaccinee samples came from UK trials COV001 and COV002, including a single-blind randomized controlled phase 2/3 trial of AZD1222 (ChAdOx1 nCoV-19) in healthy adults. For TCRbeta chain sequencing, PBMC samples were collected from trial participants at day 0 and at day 28 after the second dose. The CDR3 regions of human TCRbeta chains were subjected to immunosequencing. The authors processed their data as follows. TCRs in the repertoires were matched against a reference library of SARS-CoV-2-specific TCRs that had been generated with the MIRA antigen-specificity platform. Breadth was defined as the fraction of unique TCRs that were SARS-CoV-2-associated, and depth was defined as the fraction of total T cells that were SARS-CoV-2-associated. Using the MIRA data, every spike-specific TCR was mapped to the spike region that the TCR reacted to and assigned to either a CD4 or a CD8 class. Log10-transformed breadth and depth values were compared by one-way ANOVA with Sidak's multiple comparisons tests. TCRdb took over this immuneACCESS table, retaining in-frame rearrangements with V and J assigned. Such tables are incomplete; in checked studies, under half of the missing clones stem from an unresolved V gene, and the remainder is unexplained. The DNA gave D and trimming, while V, J and clone size come from that table. Recorded for this sample are fewer than 200,000 clones; around 90% of them occurred a single time. The top ten clones comprise around 1% of the sample.

The germline V gene supplies CDR1 MRHNA and CDR2 SNTAGT. From V the trimming removes 3 bases and from J it removes 5 bases, while the gene matches leave 14 bases of the junction unaccounted for. The CDR3, from cysteine to phenylalanine, totals 19 residues. The kept DNA is CDR3 alone, 57 bases in frame from the first base. Comment on this clone: Its recognized antigen is unknown. The sample holds no much larger clone one base away, and base qualities are not on file.

Study-level results and caveats: Because no samples from the day 14 peak response were available, repertoires could be characterized only after the peak T cell response. A significant rise in spike-specific TCR breadth and depth was observed after two AZD1222 doses relative to day 0 and relative to MenACWY recipients. Participants were mostly white British and included more females than males, and it was suggested by the authors that clonal diversity may have been underestimated. The 56-69-year group was small, and its depth increase did not reach significance, likely because of low power. Conclusions about previously exposed vaccinees are limited, since just 6 or 7 AZD1222 recipients were seropositive for SARS-CoV-2 at baseline. The vaccine-associated CD4 TCRs covered the entire spike protein, and the dominant responses fell in regions 160-218 and 743-854. Reportedly, close to half of the unique spike-specific TCRs recognized epitopes lying outside the regions that are mutated in the B.1.351 and B.1.1.7 variants.

The starting material was peripheral blood, obtained 28 days after the second AZD1222 dose. Recombination joined TRBV6-4 with TRBJ1-5, with TRBD1 matching 12 junction bases. The sequence derives from an adult who received the AZD1222 COVID-19 vaccine. The CDR3: CASSDRTGTGGRGDQPQHF. The DNA sequence follows: TGTGCCAGCAGTGATCGCACCGGGACAGGGGGCAGGGGGGATCAGCCCCAGCATTTT.